This TCR beta chain emerged from a study of shared clonotypes between healthy human individuals. Study background: There were three CD4 naive, three CD4 memory, two CD8 naive and one CD8 memory plates per donor.

The naive CD8 subset, CD45RO-negative cells positively selected for CCR7, excluded terminally differentiated effector memory CD45RA+ cells. Caucasian adults residing in Nashville, Tennessee made up all the donors. Clones were sequenced by immunoSEQ multiplex PCR, and TCRdb holds only the in-frame ones, with some missing. The sample carries around 2.1 million clones, approximately 94% recorded once. This clone was observed a single time. Antigen specificity is unknown. The study, taken as a whole, reports: Richness estimates generally favored naive over memory subsets. Only blood underwent sampling, and tissue repertoires likely differ.

Between the trimmed V and J ends, which lost 0 bases and 2 bases, there was a span of 11 bases. CDR3 length: 15 amino acids. Germline CDR1 and CDR2: LGHNA and YSLEER. This chain connects TRBV4-3 to TRBJ2-7; D might be TRBD2 (5 bases). The receptor's source is a man between 18 and 35 years old in good health. Some clones in this sample may be carry-over from other donors' samples. The source material was naive CD8+ T cells from PBMCs. The DNA of the CDR3 is TGCGCCAGCAGCCAAGATGCAGCGGCAACCTACGAGCAGTACTTC. This translates into CASSQDAAATYEQYF.